This T cell receptor (beta chain) was observed in a study of cytomegalovirus exposure and HLA in healthy donors. Across the whole study: Around 85 million unique TCR sequences came from HLA-typed donors in an early release.

Only a few counts were recorded for this clone. Antigen: not known. PCR primers comprised 60 Vbeta and 13 Jbeta primers. The assay was immunoSEQ multiplex PCR, and TCRdb's table has in-frame clones only and misses some. In the table there are 70,000 to 90,000 clones, over 60% of which are singletons. Study outcomes and limitations: In an earlier analysis, productive rearrangement rates for most beta V segments clustered near 87% or 30%.

The CDR3 spans 15 residues. Trimming took 2 bases from V and 2 from J; bases not matched to a gene: 3. Germline V gives CDR1 SGHKS, CDR2 YYEKEE (reference sequence). Sequencing used PBMCs. This chain links TRBV5-5 with TRBJ2-3, with 9 bases lining up with TRBD2. The sequence came from a man in his fifties or sixties in good health and CMV-seronegative. The DNA for the CDR3 is TGTGCCAGCAGCTTTGCTAGCGGGAACACAGATACGCAGTATTTT. Translating it yields CASSFASGNTDTQYF. The variable domain in full, completed from reference TRBV5-5 and TRBJ2-3, reads DAGVTQSPTHLIKTRGQQVTLRCSPISGHKSVSWYQQVLGQGPQFIFQYYEKEERGRGNFPDRFSARQFPNYSSELNVNALLLGDSALYLCASSFASGNTDTQYFGPGTRLTVL.